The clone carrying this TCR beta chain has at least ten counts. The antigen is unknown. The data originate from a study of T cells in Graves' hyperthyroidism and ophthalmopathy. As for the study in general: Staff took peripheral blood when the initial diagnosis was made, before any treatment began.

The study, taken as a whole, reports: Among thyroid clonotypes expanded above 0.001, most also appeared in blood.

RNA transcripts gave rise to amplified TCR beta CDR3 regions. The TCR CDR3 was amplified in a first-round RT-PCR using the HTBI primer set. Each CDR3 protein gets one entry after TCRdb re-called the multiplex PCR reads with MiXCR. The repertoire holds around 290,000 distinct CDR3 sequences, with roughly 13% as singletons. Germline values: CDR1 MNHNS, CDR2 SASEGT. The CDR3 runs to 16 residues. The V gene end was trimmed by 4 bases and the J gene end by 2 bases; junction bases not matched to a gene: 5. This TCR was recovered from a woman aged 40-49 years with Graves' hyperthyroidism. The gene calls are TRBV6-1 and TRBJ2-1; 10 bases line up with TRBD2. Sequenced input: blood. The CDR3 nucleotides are TGTGCCAGCAGTGTGTCTAGCGGGAGCCCCTACAATGAGCAGTTCTTC. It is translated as CASSVSSGSPYNEQFF.